This entry features one T cell receptor beta chain sequence. This entry is derived from a study of cytomegalovirus exposure and HLA in healthy donors. Across the study: Caucasian-associated ancestry cluster membership applied to less than 85% of a few hundred genotyped donors.

CDR1 SEHNR and CDR2 FQNEAQ come from the germline V gene (reference sequence). The junction had 10 bases not matched to a gene; V was cut back by 5 bases and J by 3 bases. This CDR3 has 17 residues. Use of 60 Vbeta and 13 Jbeta primers characterized the PCR. The assay was immunoSEQ multiplex PCR, and TCRdb's table has in-frame clones only and misses some. The sample lists around 150,000 clones; about 70% were seen once. Sequenced: PBMCs. This TCR came from a man aged 35 to 55 in good health and CMV-seronegative. The chain uses TRBV7-9 and TRBJ2-1; 10 positions match TRBD2. CDR3 DNA sequence: TGTGCCAGCAGCGCGACCTGGGCTAGCGGGGGCTACAATGAGCAGTTCTTC. Translated, it gives CASSATWASGGYNEQFF.